Following are 12 T cell receptor beta chains from one sample sequenced in a study of cytomegalovirus exposure and HLA in healthy donors. Measured with immunoSEQ multiplex PCR; TCRdb has only the in-frame clones, and not every one. The sample holds 150,000 to 200,000 clones, about 84% seen once. Sample: PBMCs. The receptors here all came from a woman aged 18-29 years in good health and CMV-seronegative.

V usage is TRBV19 and J usage is TRBJ1-1, with unresolved D. Trimming removed 9 bases at V and 5 bases at J, with 13 bases between. The CDR3 runs 12 residues. The V gene's germline CDR1 is LNHDA and CDR2 SQIVND (reference sequence). In DNA, the CDR3 is TGTGCCAGCCAATCCGATCGGACTGAAGCTTTCTTT. As protein: CASQSDRTEAFF.

J is TRBJ2-1 and V is TRBV4-2; a weak D match, TRBD1 (5 bases). Germline-derived CDR1 and CDR2 are LGHNA and YNFKEQ. This CDR3 has 15 amino acids. Trimming took off 7 bases at V and 7 bases at J, with 20 bases between the two ends. CDR3 sequence reads: CASTPPGQGLNEQFF. Written as DNA, the CDR3 is TGTGCCAGCACCCCTCCCGGGCAGGGCCTAAATGAGCAGTTCTTC.

The chain has TRBV5-6 and TRBJ1-2, with a possible D match to TRBD1 (6 bases). This CDR3 is 15 amino acids long. The germline V and J ends were trimmed by 5 bases and 0 bases, with 14 bases remaining between them. From germline, CDR1 is SGHDT and CDR2 YYEEEE. CDR3 nucleotide sequence: TGTGCCAGCAGACCTGACAGGTTAGCTAACTATGGCTACACCTTC. Protein: CASRPDRLANYGYTF.

The V call is TRBV6-4, the J call TRBJ1-2, with 7 bases aligning to TRBD1. CDR3 length: 13 amino acids. The V gene end was trimmed by 6 bases and the J gene end by 7 bases; junction bases not matched to a gene: 8. Germline CDR1 reads MRHNA; CDR2 reads SNTAGT. CDR3 region: CASSQAGGFGYTF. The CDR3 DNA is TGTGCCAGCAGCCAGGCAGGGGGATTTGGCTACACCTTC.

The chain is built from TRBV14 and TRBJ2-7; D gene ambiguous. There are 14 residues in the CDR3. The germline CDR1 and CDR2 sequences are SGHDN and FVKESK. Trimming cost V 0 bases and J 6 bases, with 12 bases left between them. CDR3 sequence: CASSQEVTSGEQYF. CDR3 coding DNA: TGTGCCAGCAGCCAAGAAGTTACGTCGGGCGAGCAGTACTTC.

The rearrangement links TRBV19 to TRBJ1-2; TRBD1 agrees at 8 bases. Germline CDR1 is LNHDA and CDR2 is SQIVND (reference sequence). The CDR3 length is 16 residues. V shed 6 bases and J 8 bases; nucleotides not matched to a gene: 17. This chain's CDR3 is CASSPNLNRGLRGYTF. DNA for the CDR3: TGTGCCAGTAGCCCCAACCTAAACAGGGGGTTACGAGGCTACACCTTC.

The chain is built from TRBV6-1 and TRBJ2-7, with D possibly being TRBD1 (5 bases). This CDR3 is built from 15 residues. Germline CDR1 MNHNS, CDR2 SASEGT. V lost 7 bases to trimming and J lost 12 bases, with 28 bases between them. CDR3 protein: CASNVESAPRGMGYF. Here the CDR3 DNA reads TGTGCCAGCAATGTGGAGTCAGCGCCAAGGGGAATGGGGTACTTC.

The chain recombines TRBV4-1 with TRBJ1-3, with D uncertain. Germline lookup yields CDR1 MGHRA and CDR2 YSYEKL. The CDR3 is made up of 14 amino acids. Trimming took 3 bases from V and 0 from J, leaving 6 bases between them. CDR3 DNA sequence: TGCGCCAGCAGCCAGGGCAGCTCTGGAAACACCATATATTTT. This sequence encodes CASSQGSSGNTIYF.

This chain connects TRBV5-4 to TRBJ2-1, with 7 bases lining up with TRBD2. Unmatched junction bases numbered 5, after V lost 4 bases and J lost 10 bases. CDR3 length equals 12 residues. The germline CDR1 and CDR2 sequences are SGHNT and YYREEE (reference sequence). CDR3 DNA: TGTGCCAGCAGCACCCCACTAGCGGAGCAGTTCTTC. Its protein product is CASSTPLAEQFF. The whole variable domain, remainder taken from reference TRBV5-4 and TRBJ2-1, is ETGVTQSPTHLIKTRGQQVTLRCSSQSGHNTVSWYQQALGQGPQFIFQYYREEENGRGNFPPRFSGLQFPNYSSELNVNALELDDSALYLCASSTPLAEQFFGPGTRLTVL.

The chain is built from TRBV18 and TRBJ1-2, with a tentative D call TRBD1 (5 bases). The V end lost 3 bases, the J end lost 8 bases, and 13 bases lay between the germline ends. CDR3 length: 13 residues. CDR1 and CDR2 from the germline V gene are KGHSH and LQKENI. CDR3 bases: TGTGCCAGCTCACCTACCGGGGGTGTAGGCTACACCTTC. This codes for CASSPTGGVGYTF.

This clone is a singleton in its sample. The chain joins TRBV5-1 to TRBJ2-7; tentatively, D is TRBD1 (5 bases). The CDR3 runs 16 residues. Trimming pared 0 bases from V and 7 bases from J, leaving 20 bases between. The V gene's germline CDR1 is SGHRS and CDR2 YFSETQ. The CDR3 sequence is CASSLAVGRVTREQYF. In DNA, the CDR3 is TGCGCCAGCAGCTTGGCCGTCGGCAGGGTGACGAGGGAGCAGTACTTC.

This clone was observed a handful of times. The genes are TRBV7-3 and TRBJ1-6; D unresolved. Germline assignment: CDR1 SGHTA and CDR2 FQGTGA. The CDR3 sequence is 13 residues long. V lost 5 bases and J 12 bases, leaving 14 bases between the germline ends. The chain's CDR3 is CASSDGPGRPLHF. The CDR3 bases are TGTGCCAGCAGCGATGGGCCCGGGAGACCCCTCCACTTT.